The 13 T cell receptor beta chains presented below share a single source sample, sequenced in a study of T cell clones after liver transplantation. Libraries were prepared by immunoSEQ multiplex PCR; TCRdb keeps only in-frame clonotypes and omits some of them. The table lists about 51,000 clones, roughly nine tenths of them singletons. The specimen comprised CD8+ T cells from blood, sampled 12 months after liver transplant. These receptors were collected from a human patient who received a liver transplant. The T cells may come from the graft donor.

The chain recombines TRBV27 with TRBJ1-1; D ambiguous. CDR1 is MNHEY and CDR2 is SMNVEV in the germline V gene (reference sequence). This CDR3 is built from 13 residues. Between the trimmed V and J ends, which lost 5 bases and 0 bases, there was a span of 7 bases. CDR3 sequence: CASSIFMNTEAFF. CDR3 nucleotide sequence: TGTGCCAGCAGTATTTTCATGAACACTGAAGCTTTCTTT.

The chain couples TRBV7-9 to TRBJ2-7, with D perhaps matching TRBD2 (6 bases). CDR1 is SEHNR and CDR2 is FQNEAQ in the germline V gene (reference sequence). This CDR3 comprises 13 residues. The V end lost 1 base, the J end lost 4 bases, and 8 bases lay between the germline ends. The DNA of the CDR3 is TGTGCCAGCAGCTTAGGGGGACTTTACGAGCAGTACTTC. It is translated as CASSLGGLYEQYF.

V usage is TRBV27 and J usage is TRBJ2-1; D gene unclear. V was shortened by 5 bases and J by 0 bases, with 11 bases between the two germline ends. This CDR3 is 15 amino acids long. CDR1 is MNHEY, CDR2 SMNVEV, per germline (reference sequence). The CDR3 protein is CASSLRLSSYNEQFF. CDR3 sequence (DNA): TGTGCCAGCAGTCTCCGACTGAGCTCCTACAATGAGCAGTTCTTC.

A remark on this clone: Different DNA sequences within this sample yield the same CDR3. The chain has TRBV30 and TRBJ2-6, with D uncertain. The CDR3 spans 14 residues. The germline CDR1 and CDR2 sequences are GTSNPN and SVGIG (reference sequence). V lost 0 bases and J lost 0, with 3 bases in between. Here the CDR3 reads CAWSVGSGANVLTF. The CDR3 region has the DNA TGTGCCTGGAGTGTGGGCTCTGGGGCCAACGTCCTGACTTTC.

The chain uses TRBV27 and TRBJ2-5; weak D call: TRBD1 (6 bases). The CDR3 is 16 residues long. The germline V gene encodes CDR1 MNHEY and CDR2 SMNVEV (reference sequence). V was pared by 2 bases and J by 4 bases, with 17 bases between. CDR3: CASSLGGTLGSETQYF. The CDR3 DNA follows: TGTGCCAGCAGTTTAGGGGGCACGTTGGGCTCAGAGACCCAGTACTTC.

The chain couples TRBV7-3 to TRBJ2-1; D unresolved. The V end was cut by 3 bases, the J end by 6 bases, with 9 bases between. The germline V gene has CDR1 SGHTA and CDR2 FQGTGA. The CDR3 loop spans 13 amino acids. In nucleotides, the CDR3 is TGTGCCAGCAGCTTTGGCGGAGTCAATGAGCAGTTCTTC. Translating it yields CASSFGGVNEQFF.

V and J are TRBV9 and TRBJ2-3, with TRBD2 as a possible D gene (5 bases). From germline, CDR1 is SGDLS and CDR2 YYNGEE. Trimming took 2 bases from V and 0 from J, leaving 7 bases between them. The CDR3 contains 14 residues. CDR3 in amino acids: CASSVERSTDTQYF. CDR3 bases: TGTGCCAGCAGCGTCGAGCGGAGCACAGATACGCAGTATTTT.

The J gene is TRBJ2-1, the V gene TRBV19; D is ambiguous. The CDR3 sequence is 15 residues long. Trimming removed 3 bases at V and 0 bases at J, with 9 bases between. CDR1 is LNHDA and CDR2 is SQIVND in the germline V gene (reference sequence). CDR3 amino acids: CASSILVASYNEQFF. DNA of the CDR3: TGTGCCAGTAGTATCTTGGTAGCCTCCTACAATGAGCAGTTCTTC.

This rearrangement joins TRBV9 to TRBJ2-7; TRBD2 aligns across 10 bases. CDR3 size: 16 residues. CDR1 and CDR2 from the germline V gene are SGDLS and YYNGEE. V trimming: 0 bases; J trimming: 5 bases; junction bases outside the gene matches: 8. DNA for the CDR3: TGTGCCAGCAGCGTAGGCACTAGCGGGACTAGCGACGAGCAGTACTTC. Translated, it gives CASSVGTSGTSDEQYF.

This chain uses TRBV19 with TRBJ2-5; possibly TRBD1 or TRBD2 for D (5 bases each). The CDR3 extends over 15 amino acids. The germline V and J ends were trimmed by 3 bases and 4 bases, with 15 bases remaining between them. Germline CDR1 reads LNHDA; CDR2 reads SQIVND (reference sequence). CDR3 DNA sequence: TGTGCCAGTAGTATCCAACATCGGGGCGGAGAGACCCAGTACTTC. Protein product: CASSIQHRGGETQYF.

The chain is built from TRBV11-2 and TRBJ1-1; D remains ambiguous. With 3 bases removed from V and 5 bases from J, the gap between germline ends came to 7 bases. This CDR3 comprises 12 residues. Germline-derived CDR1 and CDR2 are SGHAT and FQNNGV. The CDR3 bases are TGTGCCAGCAGCTTGTGGGGAACTGAAGCTTTCTTT. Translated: CASSLWGTEAFF.

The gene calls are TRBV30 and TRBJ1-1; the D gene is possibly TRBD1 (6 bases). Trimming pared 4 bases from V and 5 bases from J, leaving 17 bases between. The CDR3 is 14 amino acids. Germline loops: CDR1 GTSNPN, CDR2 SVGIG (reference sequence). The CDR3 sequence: CAWTQEGGWTEAFF. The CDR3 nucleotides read TGTGCCTGGACCCAGGAGGGGGGATGGACTGAAGCTTTCTTT.

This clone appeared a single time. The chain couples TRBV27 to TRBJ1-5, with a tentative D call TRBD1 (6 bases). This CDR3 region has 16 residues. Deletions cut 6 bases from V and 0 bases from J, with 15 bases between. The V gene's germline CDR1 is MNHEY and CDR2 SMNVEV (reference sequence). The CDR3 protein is CASSGGGGGSNQPQHF. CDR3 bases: TGTGCCAGCAGCGGAGGAGGGGGGGGTAGCAATCAGCCCCAGCATTTT.